A single sample is the source of the 19 T cell receptor beta chains below, sequenced in a study of regulatory T cells in long-lasting Graves disease. Combining iRepertoire HTBI primers with Arm-PCR of CDR3 regions, the authors built TCR beta libraries. Via MiXCR, TCRdb re-called the multiplex PCR reads, giving one row per CDR3 protein. Altogether 390,000 or so distinct CDR3 sequences are present, roughly 20% being singletons, with the ten largest covering approximately 28%. Specified time point: persistent/refractory GD, antithyroid drugs over 5 years with positive TRAb. There was RNA extracted from PBMCs, and the TCR library was made from it. The sequences come from peripheral blood mononuclear cells (PBMCs), collected when the disease was refractory, from a patient treated with antithyroid drugs. The receptors stem from a woman between 40 and 50 years old with Graves disease.

This clonotype was counted ten times or more. V gene TRBV28 combines with J gene TRBJ1-5; no definite D call. CDR1 is MDHEN and CDR2 is SYDVKM in the germline V gene. CDR3 length: 12 amino acids. Trimming left V 6 bases short and J 5 bases short, with 8 bases between. CDR3 region: CASRTNDQPQHF. CDR3 nucleotides: TGTGCCAGCAGAACTAACGATCAGCCCCAGCATTTT.

Many counts were recorded for this clonotype. This sequence joins TRBV11-2 and TRBJ2-5, with a possible D match to TRBD2 (6 bases). This CDR3 contains 13 residues. Germline-derived CDR1 and CDR2 are SGHAT and FQNNGV. Trimming left V 7 bases short and J 4 bases short, with 13 bases between. The CDR3 spells CASTASEGETQYF. The CDR3 coding sequence is TGTGCCAGCACCGCCTCGGAGGGAGAGACCCAGTACTTC.

This clonotype has a handful of counts. This CDR3 reads CASSIATYGYTF. CDR3 DNA sequence: TGTGCCAGTAGTATAGCCACCTATGGCTACACCTTC. The chain is built from TRBV19 and TRBJ1-2; no definite D call. The V end was cut by 1 base, the J end by 4 bases, with 4 bases between. Germline CDR1 and CDR2: LNHDA and SQIVND (reference sequence). The CDR3 sequence is 12 residues long.

This clonotype was seen more than once but under ten times. V is TRBV28 and J is TRBJ1-5, with D perhaps matching TRBD1 (5 bases). V dropped 3 bases and J dropped 7 bases, with 10 bases sitting between them. CDR3 length: 13 amino acids. Per germline, CDR1 MDHEN and CDR2 SYDVKM. CDR3 amino acids: CASSFGGFQPQHF. CDR3 bases: TGTGCCAGCAGTTTTGGGGGGTTCCAGCCCCAGCATTTT.

The chain uses TRBV27 and TRBJ1-1, with D perhaps matching TRBD1 (5 bases). CDR1 is MNHEY and CDR2 is SMNVEV in the germline V gene (reference sequence). The V gene lost 2 bases and the J gene lost 5 bases, with 21 bases spanning the gap. The CDR3 has 17 residues. As DNA, the CDR3 is TGTGCCAGCAGTTTACCCAGGGACGGTAATTTCGGGACTGAAGCTTTCTTT. Its translation: CASSLPRDGNFGTEAFF.

The CDR3 spells CSAIGPLRNEQFF. CDR3 sequence (DNA): TGCAGTGCTATTGGTCCGCTTCGGAATGAGCAGTTCTTC. The rearrangement uses TRBV20-1 and TRBJ2-1; D gene ambiguous. CDR1 and CDR2 (germline): DFQATT, SNEGSKA (reference sequence). The CDR3 is 13 amino acids. V dropped 4 bases and J dropped 7 bases, with 14 bases sitting between them.

Ten or more counts support this clonotype. The chain recombines TRBV28 with TRBJ2-7; D is uncertain. V lost 3 bases and J lost 3, with 12 bases in between. Germline V lookup: CDR1 MDHEN, CDR2 SYDVKM. There are 14 residues in the CDR3. The CDR3 DNA is TGTGCCAGCAGTTTTCAGATTCGCCGCTACGAGCAGTACTTC. Amino acid sequence: CASSFQIRRYEQYF.

The chain has TRBV7-8 and TRBJ1-2; 8 nucleotides align to TRBD1. This CDR3 spans 14 amino acids. Germline V gene sequence: CDR1 SGHVS, CDR2 FQNEAQ. V was pared by 3 bases and J by 7 bases, with 7 bases of the junction left unmatched. The CDR3 DNA follows: TGTGCCAGCAGCTTGCAACGGACAGGGAGTGGCTACACCTTC. It codes for CASSLQRTGSGYTF.

This clonotype was recorded a few times. The chain carries TRBV19 and TRBJ2-7, with 11 bases identical to TRBD2. The trim removed 5 bases at V and 6 bases at J, leaving 3 bases unmatched. The CDR3 loop spans 13 amino acids. Germline CDR1 LNHDA, CDR2 SQIVND (reference sequence). The CDR3 sequence is CASSYGTSGEQYF. DNA for the CDR3: TGTGCCAGTAGTTACGGGACTAGCGGCGAGCAGTACTTC.

The chain carries TRBV6-1 and TRBJ1-6, with TRBD1 matching over 10 bases. CDR3 length: 17 amino acids. V was pared by 6 bases and J by 0 bases, with 5 bases of the junction left unmatched. Germline V gene data show CDR1 as MNHNS and CDR2 as SASEGT. The CDR3 DNA is TGTGCCAGCAGCCGGGGACAGGGGAGCTCCTATAATTCACCCCTCCACTTT. Translated, it gives CASSRGQGSSYNSPLHF.

This clonotype was recorded many times. This rearrangement joins TRBV28 to TRBJ1-1, with D possibly being TRBD1 (6 bases). The CDR3 length is 15 residues. The V end lost 5 bases, the J end lost 5 bases, and 18 bases lay between the germline ends. Per germline, CDR1 MDHEN and CDR2 SYDVKM. CDR3 loop: CASSISQGIRTEAFF. CDR3 coding DNA: TGTGCCAGCAGTATATCACAGGGAATTCGGACTGAAGCTTTCTTT.

This clonotype has only a few counts. This chain uses TRBV28 with TRBJ2-2; either TRBD1 or TRBD2 may supply D (5 bases each). V shed 6 bases and J shed 5 bases, with 13 bases lying between them. Germline-derived CDR1 and CDR2 are MDHEN and SYDVKM. This CDR3 contains 14 residues. Here the CDR3 DNA reads TGTGCCAGCAGATTTGACAGAGGGACCGGGGAGCTGTTTTTT. It is translated as CASRFDRGTGELFF.

The chain links TRBV6-9 to TRBJ1-4, with D hard to call. The germline V and J ends were trimmed by 4 bases and 4 bases, with 7 bases remaining between them. Germline CDR1 reads MNHGY; CDR2 reads SVAAGI. The length of the CDR3 is 13 residues. CDR3 DNA: TGTGCCAGCAGTTCGGATATTAATGAAAAACTGTTTTTT. As protein: CASSSDINEKLFF.

This clonotype was picked up one time. The J gene is TRBJ2-1, the V gene TRBV28; no firm D call. This CDR3 spans 15 amino acids. V was trimmed by 6 bases and J by 6 bases, leaving 18 bases between them. The V gene's germline CDR1 is MDHEN and CDR2 SYDVKM. CDR3 sequence: CASRETAALGNEQFF. CDR3 in DNA: TGTGCCAGCAGGGAGACGGCAGCGCTGGGCAATGAGCAGTTCTTC. Using reference TRBV28 and TRBJ2-1 for the parts outside the CDR3, the full variable domain is DVKVTQSSRYLVKRTGEKVFLECVQDMDHENMFWYRQDPGLGLRLIYFSYDVKMKEKGDIPEGYSVSREKKERFSLILESASTNQTSMYLCASRETAALGNEQFFGPGTRLTVL.

This clonotype was observed at least ten times. This rearrangement joins TRBV28 to TRBJ2-2; maybe TRBD2 (6 bases). Trimming took 9 bases from V and 3 from J, leaving 23 bases between them. This CDR3 is built from 17 residues. Germline V gene sequence: CDR1 MDHEN, CDR2 SYDVKM. Here the CDR3 DNA reads TGTGCCAGTAACCAGTTGGAGTTTGCGGGATACACCGGGGAGCTGTTTTTT. Its translation is CASNQLEFAGYTGELFF.

A few counts support this clonotype. This chain joins TRBV28 and TRBJ1-1, with D perhaps TRBD1 (5 bases). This CDR3 comprises 13 residues. Germline V gives CDR1 MDHEN, CDR2 SYDVKM. The V gene lost 10 bases and the J gene lost 2 bases, with 14 bases spanning the gap. This chain's CDR3 is CATSRGTNTEAFF. CDR3 nucleotides: TGTGCCACCAGCCGGGGCACCAACACTGAAGCTTTCTTT. The complete variable domain, with remaining parts taken from reference TRBV28 and TRBJ1-1, reads DVKVTQSSRYLVKRTGEKVFLECVQDMDHENMFWYRQDPGLGLRLIYFSYDVKMKEKGDIPEGYSVSREKKERFSLILESASTNQTSMYLCATSRGTNTEAFFGQGTRLTVV.

This clonotype was recorded once. The V and J genes are TRBV4-1 and TRBJ1-1; 10 bases align to TRBD1. CDR1 is MGHRA, CDR2 YSYEKL, per germline. The J segment lost 1 base and the V segment lost 2 bases, leaving 10 bases of the junction unmatched. The CDR3 length is 18 residues. The DNA of the CDR3 is TGCGCCAGCAGCCAATTACGGGGGACAGGGGCAAGGAACACTGAAGCTTTCTTT. It yields the protein CASSQLRGTGARNTEAFF.

The sample holds a few counts of this clonotype. The chain links TRBV12-3 or TRBV12-4 to TRBJ2-7; TRBD2 is a possible D gene (5 bases). The CDR3 runs 13 residues. V was shortened by 9 bases and J by 2 bases, with 14 bases between the two germline ends. CDR3 nucleotide sequence: TGTGCCAGTAAAGAGACGGAGGCCTACGAGCAGTACTTC. It encodes CASKETEAYEQYF.

At least ten counts were recorded for this clonotype. The chain joins TRBV28 to TRBJ2-1; a weak D match, TRBD2 (6 bases). Germline loops: CDR1 MDHEN, CDR2 SYDVKM. CDR3 size: 15 residues. The germline V and J ends were trimmed by 2 bases and 6 bases, with 14 bases remaining between them. The CDR3: CASSLGGIIFNEQFF. CDR3 nucleotide sequence: TGTGCCAGCAGTTTAGGGGGGATAATCTTCAATGAGCAGTTCTTC.